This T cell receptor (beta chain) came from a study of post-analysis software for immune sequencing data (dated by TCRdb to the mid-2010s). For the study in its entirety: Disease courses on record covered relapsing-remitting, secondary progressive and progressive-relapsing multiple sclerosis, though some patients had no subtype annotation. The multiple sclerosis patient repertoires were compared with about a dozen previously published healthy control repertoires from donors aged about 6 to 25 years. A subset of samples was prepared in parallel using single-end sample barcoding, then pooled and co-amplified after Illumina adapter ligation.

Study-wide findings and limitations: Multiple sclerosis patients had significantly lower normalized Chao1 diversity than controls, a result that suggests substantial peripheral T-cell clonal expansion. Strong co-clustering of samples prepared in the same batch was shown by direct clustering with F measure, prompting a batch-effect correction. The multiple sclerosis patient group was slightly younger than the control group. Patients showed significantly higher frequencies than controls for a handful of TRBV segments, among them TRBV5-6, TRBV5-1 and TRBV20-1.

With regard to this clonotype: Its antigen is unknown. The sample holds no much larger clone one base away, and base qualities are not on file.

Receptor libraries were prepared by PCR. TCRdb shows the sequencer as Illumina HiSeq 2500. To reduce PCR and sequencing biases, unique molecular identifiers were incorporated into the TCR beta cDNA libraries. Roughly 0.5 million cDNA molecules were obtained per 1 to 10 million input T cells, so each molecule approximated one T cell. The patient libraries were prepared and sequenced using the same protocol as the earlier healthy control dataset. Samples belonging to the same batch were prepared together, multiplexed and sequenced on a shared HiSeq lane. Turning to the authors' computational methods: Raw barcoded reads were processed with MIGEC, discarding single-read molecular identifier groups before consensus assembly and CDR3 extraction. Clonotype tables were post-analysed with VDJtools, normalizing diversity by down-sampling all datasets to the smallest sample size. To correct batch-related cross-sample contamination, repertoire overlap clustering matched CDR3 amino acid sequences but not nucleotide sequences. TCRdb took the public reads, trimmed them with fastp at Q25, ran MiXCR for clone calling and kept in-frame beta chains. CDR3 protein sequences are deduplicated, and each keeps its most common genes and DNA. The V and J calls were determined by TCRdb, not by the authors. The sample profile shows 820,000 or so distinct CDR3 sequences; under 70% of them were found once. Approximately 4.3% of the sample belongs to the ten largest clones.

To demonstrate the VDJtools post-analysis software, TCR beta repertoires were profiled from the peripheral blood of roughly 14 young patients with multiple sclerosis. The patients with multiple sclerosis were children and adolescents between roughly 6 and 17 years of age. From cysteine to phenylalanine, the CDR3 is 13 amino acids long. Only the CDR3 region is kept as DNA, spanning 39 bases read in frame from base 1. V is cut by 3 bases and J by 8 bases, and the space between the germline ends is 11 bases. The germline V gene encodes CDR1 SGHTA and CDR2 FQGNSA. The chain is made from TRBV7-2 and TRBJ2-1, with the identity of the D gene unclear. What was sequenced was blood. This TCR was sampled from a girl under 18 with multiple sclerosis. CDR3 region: CASSFGPSHEQFF. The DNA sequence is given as TGTGCCAGCAGCTTCGGGCCATCCCATGAGCAGTTCTTC.